Presented here are 32 T cell receptor beta chains from one specimen sequenced in a study of blood T cell repertoires in COVID-19. This table comes from immunoSEQ multiplex PCR, and its TCRdb copy is limited to in-frame clones, with some not included. This table holds some 160,000 clones, around four fifths found once. The sequenced material came from PBMCs or T cells enriched from blood (not recorded which). The receptors were gathered from a woman aged 45-65 years who had recovered from COVID-19.

The CDR3: CASSYDTGNEQFF. The CDR3 DNA reads TGTGCCAGCAGTTACGACACGGGGAATGAGCAGTTCTTC. The chain combines TRBV12-3 or TRBV12-4 with TRBJ2-1; possible D gene TRBD2, 5 bases. V shed 4 bases and J shed 7 bases, with 11 bases lying between them. The CDR3 runs to 13 residues.

This chain uses TRBV7-9 with TRBJ2-1, with a possible D match to TRBD1 (8 bases). Trimming took off 2 bases at V and 9 bases at J, with 14 bases between the two ends. The CDR3 has 14 residues. Germline CDR1 SEHNR, CDR2 FQNEAQ (reference sequence). The CDR3 DNA follows: TGTGCCAGCAGCTTAAACAGGGGGGAGGGTGAGCAGTTCTTC. As protein: CASSLNRGEGEQFF.

This clone has only a few counts. The chain carries TRBV12-3 or TRBV12-4 and TRBJ1-2; 7 bases match TRBD1. The CDR3 sequence is 12 residues long. Trimming cost V 7 bases and J 11 bases; bases outside gene matches: 10. The CDR3 region is CASKRTGDSYTF. The CDR3 coding sequence is TGTGCCAGCAAAAGGACAGGTGACTCGTACACCTTC.

The J gene is TRBJ2-3, the V gene TRBV6-5; 8 positions match TRBD2. Germline V gives CDR1 MNHEY, CDR2 SVGAGI. J was trimmed by 6 bases and V by 5 bases; bases with no gene match: 7. The CDR3 sequence is 14 residues long. The CDR3 loop is CASSISGSTDTQYF. CDR3 bases: TGTGCCAGCAGTATAAGCGGGAGTACCGATACGCAGTATTTT.

This clone was picked up one time. The CDR3, as DNA: TGTGCCAGCAGCCTCCAGGGCCTGAACACTGAAGCTTTCTTT. Protein: CASSLQGLNTEAFF. The V call is TRBV2, the J call TRBJ1-1, with D possibly matching TRBD1 (5 bases). Trimming stripped 6 bases from V and 0 bases from J, with 11 bases between. Looked up from germline, CDR1 is SNHLY and CDR2 is FYNNEI. This CDR3 has 14 residues.

This chain connects TRBV2 to TRBJ1-5; D may be TRBD1 (6 bases). Per the germline V gene, CDR1 is SNHLY and CDR2 is FYNNEI. The length of the CDR3 is 15 residues. Trimming took off 8 bases at V and 7 bases at J, with 21 bases between the two ends. The CDR3 bases are TGTGCCAGCGTTGGGGGCGGAGGAGGCGGACAGCCCCAGCATTTT. Its protein is CASVGGGGGGQPQHF.

As concerns this clone: An end of the junction differs from the germline gene, which may be a read error. The CDR3 sequence is CASSLRCGNRGAVF. The CDR3 DNA is TGTGCCAGCAGCTTAAGATGCGGTAACCGGGGAGCTGTTTTT. The chain carries TRBV11-3 and TRBJ2-2, with a possible D match to TRBD2 (5 bases). This CDR3 has 14 amino acids. Germline-derived CDR1 and CDR2 are SGHNT and YENEEA.

The rearrangement uses TRBV7-9 and TRBJ1-1; 8 bases agree with TRBD1. CDR1 and CDR2 (germline): SEHNR, FQNEAQ (reference sequence). J was trimmed by 5 bases and V by 5 bases; bases with no gene match: 4. The CDR3 sequence is 13 residues long. CDR3 in amino acids: CASSLQGGTEAFF. The CDR3 coding sequence is TGTGCCAGCAGCCTACAGGGGGGAACTGAAGCTTTCTTT.

The rearrangement links TRBV29-1 to TRBJ1-1; maybe TRBD1 (6 bases). Germline CDR1 is SQVTM and CDR2 is ANQGSEA. This CDR3 is built from 13 residues. Deletions cut 1 base from V and 8 bases from J, with 14 bases between. CDR3 in DNA: TGCAGCGTTGAAGGGACAGCGCGTAGGGAAGCTTTCTTT. Its translation is CSVEGTARREAFF.

This clone came up a few times. V usage is TRBV2 and J usage is TRBJ2-7, with 9 bases aligning to TRBD2. Germline V gene sequence: CDR1 SNHLY, CDR2 FYNNEI. The CDR3 is 15 residues long. Germline trimming cut 6 bases from V and 2 bases from J; bases unmatched to any gene: 8. CDR3 sequence: CASRFRLADTYEQYF. The CDR3 nucleotides read TGTGCCAGCAGATTTAGACTAGCGGACACCTACGAGCAGTACTTC. The whole variable domain, filled in from reference TRBV2 and TRBJ2-7, reads EPEVTQTPSHQVTQMGQEVILRCVPISNHLYFYWYRQILGQKVEFLVSFYNNEISEKSEIFDDQFSVERPDGSNFTLKIRSTKLEDSAMYFCASRFRLADTYEQYFGPGTRLTVT.

The rearrangement uses TRBV7-3 and TRBJ1-1; D call uncertain. V was clipped by 1 base and J by 4 bases, with 7 bases between them. Germline V gene lookup returns CDR1 SGHTA and CDR2 FQGTGA. The CDR3 sequence is 13 residues long. As DNA, the CDR3 is TGTGCCAGCAGCTTAAAACGGTCCACTGAAGCTTTCTTT. Amino acid sequence: CASSLKRSTEAFF. Using reference TRBV7-3 and TRBJ1-1 for the parts outside the CDR3, the full variable domain is GAGVSQTPSNKVTEKGKYVELRCDPISGHTALYWYRQSLGQGPEFLIYFQGTGAADDSGLPNDRFFAVRPEGSVSTLKIQRTERGDSAVYLCASSLKRSTEAFFGQGTRLTVV.

The chain is built from TRBV2 and TRBJ1-1; D is unresolved. V was shortened by 7 bases and J by 0 bases, with 9 bases between the two germline ends. Germline CDR1 reads SNHLY; CDR2 reads FYNNEI. The CDR3 spans 13 residues. The CDR3 loop reads CASNSRVNTEAFF. The CDR3 DNA reads as TGTGCCAGCAATTCGCGGGTGAACACTGAAGCTTTCTTT.

The chain joins TRBV4-1 to TRBJ2-7; no firm D call. Germline V gene data show CDR1 as MGHRA and CDR2 as YSYEKL. The V end was cut by 2 bases, the J end by 0 bases, with 8 bases between. The CDR3 is 14 amino acids. CDR3 sequence: CASSQQETSYEQYF. The CDR3 DNA is TGCGCCAGCAGCCAACAGGAAACCTCCTACGAGCAGTACTTC.

This chain links TRBV6-5 with TRBJ2-3; D gene ambiguous. Trimming stripped 6 bases from V and 4 bases from J, with 11 bases between. Germline V CDR1 and CDR2: MNHEY, SVGAGI. The CDR3 is made up of 13 amino acids. The CDR3, as DNA: TGTGCCAGCAGATTCCGTGAGGCAGATACGCAGTATTTT. Translated: CASRFREADTQYF.

V and J are TRBV3-1 (or the pseudogene TRBV3-2) and TRBJ2-7, with TRBD1 matching 8 bases. The J segment lost 5 bases and the V segment lost 3 bases, leaving 6 bases of the junction unmatched. This CDR3 region has 14 residues. Germline V gene data show CDR1 as LGHDT and CDR2 as YNNKEL (reference sequence). For the CDR3, the DNA is TGTGCCAGCAGCCACCGGGACAGGCTGAACGAGCAGTACTTC. Amino acids: CASSHRDRLNEQYF.

The rearrangement uses TRBV9 and TRBJ1-2; no definite D call. Germline assignment: CDR1 SGDLS and CDR2 YYNGEE. V was pared by 0 bases and J by 0 bases, with 9 bases between. The CDR3 has 15 residues. The DNA for the CDR3 is TGTGCCAGCAGCGTAGGAGAGGGCACTAACTATGGCTACACCTTC. Translated: CASSVGEGTNYGYTF. The entire variable domain, with the rest obtained from reference TRBV9 and TRBJ1-2, is as follows: DSGVTQTPKHLITATGQRVTLRCSPRSGDLSVYWYQQSLDQGLQFLIQYYNGEERAKGNILERFSAQQFPDLHSELNLSSLELGDSALYFCASSVGEGTNYGYTFGSGTRLTVV.

This clone occurred once. The chain joins TRBV19 to TRBJ2-3; TRBD2 might be the D (6 bases). Germline V gene lookup returns CDR1 LNHDA and CDR2 SQIVND (reference sequence). V lost 4 bases to trimming and J lost 1 base, with 12 bases between them. There are 15 residues in the CDR3. This CDR3 is CASSTLAKGTDTQYF. In nucleotides, the CDR3 is TGTGCCAGTAGTACCCTAGCGAAGGGCACAGATACGCAGTATTTT. Full variable domain (remainder filled in from reference TRBV19 and TRBJ2-3): DGGITQSPKYLFRKEGQNVTLSCEQNLNHDAMYWYRQDPGQGLRLIYYSQIVNDFQKGDIAEGYSVSREKKESFPLTVTSAQKNPTAFYLCASSTLAKGTDTQYFGPGTRLTVL.

This clone has more than one count but fewer than ten. This chain links TRBV7-9 with TRBJ1-5; D uncertain. Looked up from germline, CDR1 is SEHNR and CDR2 is FQNEAQ (reference sequence). V shed 1 base and J shed 3 bases, with 4 bases lying between them. There are 13 residues in the CDR3. The CDR3 reads CASSLGANQPQHF. In nucleotides, the CDR3 is TGTGCCAGCAGCTTAGGAGCCAATCAGCCCCAGCATTTT. Together with reference TRBV7-9 and TRBJ1-5, the CDR3 gives the full variable domain: DTGVSQNPRHKITKRGQNVTFRCDPISEHNRLYWYRQTLGQGPEFLTYFQNEAQLEKSRLLSDRFSAERPKGSFSTLEIQRTEQGDSAMYLCASSLGANQPQHFGDGTRLSIL.

This clone was detected once. This chain joins TRBV6-1 and TRBJ2-2; 7 bases map to TRBD2. With V trimmed by 5 bases and J by 1 base, 1 base remained unmatched. This CDR3 region has 14 residues. Germline V gives CDR1 MNHNS, CDR2 SASEGT. The CDR3 nucleotides are TGTGCCAGCAGTCGGGGGGAGAACACCGGGGAGCTGTTTTTT. This translates into CASSRGENTGELFF.

This rearrangement joins TRBV28 to TRBJ2-7; 9 bases are shared with TRBD1. Unmatched junction bases numbered 13, after V lost 3 bases and J lost 7 bases. There are 16 residues in the CDR3. The V gene's germline CDR1 is MDHEN and CDR2 SYDVKM. CDR3 loop: CASSFLGTGRKEEQYF. CDR3 bases: TGTGCCAGCAGTTTTCTTGGGACAGGGAGGAAGGAGGAGCAGTACTTC.

J is TRBJ2-3 and V is TRBV7-9; D ambiguous. Trimming shortened V by 2 bases and J by 2 bases, and 14 bases separated the two germline ends. The CDR3 totals 16 residues. CDR1 is SEHNR and CDR2 is FQNEAQ in the germline V gene (reference sequence). CDR3 DNA sequence: TGTGCCAGCAGCTTAAATTCGAGGTTTTCCACAGATACGCAGTATTTT. Amino acid sequence: CASSLNSRFSTDTQYF.

This clone was detected only once. The CDR3 loop is CASSYLTGTGHSPLHF. In nucleotides, the CDR3 is TGTGCCAGCAGTTACTTGACCGGGACAGGGCATTCACCCCTCCACTTT. The chain has TRBV6-2 or TRBV6-3 and TRBJ1-6; TRBD1 aligns across 9 bases. CDR1 and CDR2 from the germline V gene are MNHEY and SVGEGT. The CDR3 totals 16 residues. V shed 1 base and J 8 bases; nucleotides not matched to a gene: 6.

This chain joins TRBV29-1 and TRBJ2-3; perhaps TRBD1 as D (7 bases). The V gene's germline CDR1 is SQVTM and CDR2 ANQGSEA. V was clipped by 5 bases and J by 2 bases, with 17 bases between them. The CDR3 is made up of 15 amino acids. CDR3 nucleotide sequence: TGCAGCGTTCGCCTCAGGGGGGCGAACACAGATACGCAGTATTTT. Translated, it gives CSVRLRGANTDTQYF.

V usage is TRBV19 and J usage is TRBJ1-3, with TRBD1 matching over 8 bases. There are 16 residues in the CDR3. Per germline, CDR1 LNHDA and CDR2 SQIVND (reference sequence). J lost 3 bases, V lost 5 bases, and 9 bases had no gene match. The CDR3 spells CASSSYPDRGGNTIYF. CDR3 sequence (DNA): TGTGCCAGTAGTTCATATCCCGACAGGGGTGGAAACACCATATATTTT.

This sequence joins TRBV19 and TRBJ1-4, with 7 bases identical to TRBD1. CDR1 and CDR2 from the germline V gene are LNHDA and SQIVND (reference sequence). CDR3 size: 21 residues. V shed 1 base, J shed 1 base, and the junction held 18 bases outside the gene matches. The CDR3 DNA is TGTGCCAGTAGTATAGCCTACCTAGGGACAGCCGGACATATAACTAATGAAAAACTGTTTTTT. Translating gives CASSIAYLGTAGHITNEKLFF.

The J gene is TRBJ2-7, the V gene TRBV20-1; D possibly corresponds to TRBD2 (6 bases). The V and J ends lost 3 bases and 5 bases respectively, with 8 bases between them. This CDR3 region has 11 residues. Germline V gene sequence: CDR1 DFQATT, CDR2 SNEGSKA (reference sequence). CDR3 coding DNA: TGCAGTGCTAGCGGGAGCGACGAGCAGTACTTC. Translating it yields CSASGSDEQYF.

The chain uses TRBV11-2 and TRBJ1-1; tentatively, D is TRBD1 (6 bases). In germline, CDR1 is SGHAT, CDR2 FQNNGV. The CDR3 loop spans 15 amino acids. V dropped 5 bases and J dropped 0 bases, with 13 bases sitting between them. This chain's CDR3 is CASSMGQGMNTEAFF. In DNA form, the CDR3 reads TGTGCCAGCAGCATGGGACAAGGAATGAACACTGAAGCTTTCTTT.

The chain couples TRBV29-1 to TRBJ1-1, with D unresolved. The V gene's germline CDR1 is SQVTM and CDR2 ANQGSEA. This CDR3 has 17 residues. V dropped 7 bases and J dropped 0 bases, with 24 bases sitting between them. CDR3 region: CSAKHSVTAVVNTEAFF. CDR3 nucleotides: TGCAGCGCGAAACACTCGGTAACCGCGGTGGTGAACACTGAAGCTTTCTTT.

J is TRBJ1-2 and V is TRBV3-1 (or the pseudogene TRBV3-2), with 9 bases fitting TRBD1. Germline-derived CDR1 and CDR2 are LGHDT and YNNKEL (reference sequence). V trimming: 4 bases; J trimming: 4 bases; junction bases outside the gene matches: 16. This CDR3 is built from 18 residues. In DNA, the CDR3 is TGTGCCAGCAGCCTCGCGGGGACAGGGAAAACGGCTGGCTATGGCTACACCTTC. This encodes CASSLAGTGKTAGYGYTF.

This rearrangement joins TRBV6-5 to TRBJ2-1; D gene uncertain. The germline CDR1 and CDR2 sequences are MNHEY and SVGAGI. The V end lost 0 bases, the J end lost 2 bases, and 11 bases lay between the germline ends. The CDR3 is made up of 16 amino acids. CDR3 DNA sequence: TGTGCCAGCAGTTACTCGGTCCTAGGTCCCTACAATGAGCAGTTCTTC. This gives the protein CASSYSVLGPYNEQFF.

The chain is built from TRBV28 and TRBJ2-3; 11 bases agree with TRBD2. Germline lookup yields CDR1 MDHEN and CDR2 SYDVKM. V was clipped by 5 bases and J by 4 bases; unmatched bases: 5. The CDR3 totals 15 residues. CDR3 sequence: CASSETSGSADTQYF. CDR3 sequence (DNA): TGTGCCAGCAGTGAAACTAGCGGGAGTGCAGATACGCAGTATTTT.

The V gene is TRBV28, the J gene TRBJ1-2, with 11 bases fitting TRBD1. Germline lookup yields CDR1 MDHEN and CDR2 SYDVKM. With 10 bases clipped from V and 4 bases from J, the junction kept 8 bases outside the gene matches. The CDR3 totals 14 residues. CDR3 sequence: CATSRTGGAYGYTF. DNA for the CDR3: TGTGCCACCAGCAGGACAGGGGGCGCCTATGGCTACACCTTC.